The present entry profiles one T cell receptor (beta chain) with its context. Antigen specificity is unknown. Repertoires were generated with immunoSEQ multiplex PCR, while TCRdb's copy carries only in-frame clones and drops some. The sample includes about 80,000 clones, just under 95% of them seen just once. This sample is part of a study of human versus mouse CDR3 diversity and MHC coevolution. Overall study: Samples had between roughly 0.6 x 10^7 and 1.8 x 10^7 valid reads.

Regarding the study as a whole: Human CDR3s averaged more deletions and insertions than mouse CDR3s. Clonal inequality was lowest in most of the three human donors.

The receptor's source is a person between 25 and 70 years old in good health. The sample consisted of naive CD4+ T cells from blood. This sample's subset: CD45RO-negative CD62L-positive naive CD4 T cells.

DNA for the CDR3: TGCGCCAGCAGCTTAGGCCTACAGGGGAACGAGCAGTACTTC. It codes for CASSLGLQGNEQYF. The V and J genes are TRBV5-1 and TRBJ2-7, with 7 positions matching TRBD1. The CDR3 has 14 amino acids. Looked up from germline, CDR1 is SGHRS and CDR2 is YFSETQ. The trim removed 2 bases at V and 5 bases at J, leaving 7 bases unmatched.